This T cell receptor (beta chain) was recorded in a study of T-cell memory formation after mild COVID-19. TCRdb ran MiXCR on the 5' RACE reads and lists one entry per CDR3 protein. The sample carries about 55,000 distinct CDR3 sequences, around a quarter recorded once. This clonotype was recorded many times. Germline assignment: CDR1 LGHDT and CDR2 YNNKEL (reference sequence). Trimming shortened V by 0 bases and J by 6 bases, and 18 bases separated the two germline ends. The CDR3 contains 17 residues. The chain has TRBV3-1 and TRBJ2-1, with D tentatively TRBD1 or TRBD2 (5 bases each). The source is a man between 18 and 29 years old who had mild COVID-19 (a few samples of this study predate the infection). Cell type and time point are not known. The sequenced sample was PBMCs or a T cell subset sorted from them (not recorded which). The CDR3 loop reads CASSQETGTGLTNEQFF. The CDR3, as DNA: TGTGCCAGCAGCCAAGAAACCGGGACGGGCCTCACCAATGAGCAGTTCTTC.